This T cell receptor (beta chain) is from a study of neurological immune-mediated disorders (dated by TCRdb to between 2018 and 2021). The study in broad terms: Peripheral blood TCR-beta repertoires from patients with HTLV-I-associated myelopathy (HAM/TSP), patients with multiple sclerosis, and healthy controls were compared in the study using UMI-based sequencing. The roughly 100 TCR-beta libraries covered PBMC samples along with longitudinal samples, technical triplicates, and paired sorted CD4+ and CD8+ T-cell subsets. Of the approximately 68 subjects in the cohort, about 14 were HAM/TSP patients, some 35 were multiple sclerosis patients, and some 20 were healthy controls. General conclusions and limits of the study: TCR clonal expansion was highest in HAM/TSP patients and lowest in MS patients, with MS patients falling below even healthy controls. No identical CDR3 amino acid sequences were found to be shared among expanded clones across subjects, suggesting that TCR-beta repertoires were private in all groups.

Sequences DFQATT (CDR1) and SNEGSKA (CDR2) are obtained from the germline V gene (reference sequence). Taken from cysteine to phenylalanine, the CDR3 has 17 residues. The sequence is cut down to CDR3 DNA, 51 bases in frame from base 1. The germline V and J ends show losses of 5 bases and 2 bases respectively, and no gene match explains 10 bases of the junction. For the unsorted PBMC libraries, 2 million PBMCs were stored in RNAlater at -80 degrees C until RNA extraction and were used to generate the libraries. Peripheral blood was subjected to Ficoll-Hypaque density gradient centrifugation to isolate PBMCs, which were then cryopreserved in liquid nitrogen. The sample holds many counts of this clonotype. Its antigen remains undetermined. The sample holds no much larger clone one base away, and base qualities are not on file. cDNA was synthesized by template-switch 5'RACE using a primer carrying a 10-nucleotide random unique molecular identifier by which each TCR transcript was tagged. Over 180 million TCR-beta sequences, covering 15-18 subjects, were produced in each sequencing run. The RNeasy kit was used to extract total RNA. TCR-beta VDJ regions were amplified with primers for the TCR constant region and the 5'RACE anchor, using the KAPA Real-time Library Amplification kit. Sample indexes and Illumina adaptors were added in a first PCR, after which library yield was increased in a second PCR. The roughly 650 bp TCR product was size-selected on a 2% E-gel SizeSelection system after Ampure bead purification. Before pooling, library quality was assessed on a Bioanalyzer, concentration was determined with Qubit, and library quantification was performed with the Kapa Library Quantification kit. Paired-end 2 x 150 bp sequencing of the libraries was performed on an Illumina HiSeq 2500. To increase sequence diversity, about 23-32% phiX was spiked into each library pool. For the original study's pipeline: Quality-filtered reads were processed with the UMI-based MiGEC pipeline, and over 80% of raw TCR sequences were removed by the MiGEC pipeline during error correction. IMGT germline references were used for alignment of VDJ genes, and clonotypes were defined by a unique CDR3 amino acid sequence together with V-J genes. Clonal expansion, Shannon diversity and CDR3 relatedness were evaluated with VDJtools (CalcPairwiseDistances, ClusterSamples), while phylogenetic trees were built in CLCbio workbench. Clones with at least 8 unique UMIs were defined as expanded, with this threshold being based on coefficient-of-variation modelling across technical triplicates. TCRdb passed the public sequencing reads through fastp at Q25 and MiXCR, retaining productive beta sequences. Rows matching on CDR3 protein sequence are summarized as one entry with the most common DNA and genes. The V and J calls follow TCRdb's processing rather than the paper's. The sample yields tens of thousands of distinct CDR3 sequences; about 13% were counted once. The top ten clonotypes cover less than 15% of the sample.

The receptor was isolated from a woman in her fifties or sixties with HTLV-1-associated myelopathy (HAM/TSP). The sequence is built from TRBV20-1 and TRBJ2-3; 13 bases in the middle match TRBD2. Specimen: PBMCs. Read as DNA, the sequence is TGCAGTGCTCGGGGAGGGACTAGCGGGACTCCCACAGATACGCAGTATTTT. It translates to CSARGGTSGTPTDTQYF.